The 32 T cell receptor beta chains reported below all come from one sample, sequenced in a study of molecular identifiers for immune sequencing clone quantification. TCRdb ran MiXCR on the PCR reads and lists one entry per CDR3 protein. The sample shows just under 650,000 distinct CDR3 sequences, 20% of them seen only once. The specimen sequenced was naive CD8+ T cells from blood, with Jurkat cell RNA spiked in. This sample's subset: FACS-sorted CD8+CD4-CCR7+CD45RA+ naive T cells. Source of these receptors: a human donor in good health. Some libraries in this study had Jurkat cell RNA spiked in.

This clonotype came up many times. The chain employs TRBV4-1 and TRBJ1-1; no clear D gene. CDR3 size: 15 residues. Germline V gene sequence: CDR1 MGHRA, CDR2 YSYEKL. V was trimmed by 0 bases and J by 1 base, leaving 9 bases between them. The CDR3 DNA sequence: TGCGCCAGCAGCCAAGATTTCCCCGGGAACACTGAAGCTTTCTTT. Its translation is CASSQDFPGNTEAFF.

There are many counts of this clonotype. The CDR3 coding sequence is TGTGCCAGCAGCTTGGCACAGGGGATAGAGACCCAGTACTTC. Protein: CASSLAQGIETQYF. J is TRBJ2-5 and V is TRBV5-8; TRBD1 matches at 7 bases. The CDR3 contains 14 residues. The ends lost 0 bases at V and 4 bases at J; junction bases unmatched: 3. The germline V gene has CDR1 SGHTS and CDR2 YDEGEE.

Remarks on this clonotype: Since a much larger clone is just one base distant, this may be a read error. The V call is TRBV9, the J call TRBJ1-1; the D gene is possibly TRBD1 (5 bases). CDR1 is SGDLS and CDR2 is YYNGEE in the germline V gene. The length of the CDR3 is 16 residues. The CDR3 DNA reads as TGTGCCAGCAGCCTGAGCCGGGAGGCCCTGGACACTAAAGCTTTCTTT. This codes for CASSLSREALDTKAFF.

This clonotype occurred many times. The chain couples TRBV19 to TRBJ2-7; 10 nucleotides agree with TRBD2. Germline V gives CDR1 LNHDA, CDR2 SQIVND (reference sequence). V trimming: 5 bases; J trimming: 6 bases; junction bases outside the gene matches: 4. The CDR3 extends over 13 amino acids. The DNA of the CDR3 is TGTGCCAGTAGTTCCAGCGGGAGGGCCGAGCAGTACTTC. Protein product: CASSSSGRAEQYF. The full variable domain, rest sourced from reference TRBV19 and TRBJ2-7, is DGGITQSPKYLFRKEGQNVTLSCEQNLNHDAMYWYRQDPGQGLRLIYYSQIVNDFQKGDIAEGYSVSREKKESFPLTVTSAQKNPTAFYLCASSSSGRAEQYFGPGTRLTVT.

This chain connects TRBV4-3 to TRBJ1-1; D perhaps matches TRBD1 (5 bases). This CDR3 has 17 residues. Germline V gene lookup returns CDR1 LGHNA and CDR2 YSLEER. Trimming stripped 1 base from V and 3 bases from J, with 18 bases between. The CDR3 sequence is CASSQVVGKGAHTEAFF. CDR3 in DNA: TGCGCCAGCAGCCAAGTTGTTGGGAAAGGGGCACACACTGAAGCTTTCTTT.

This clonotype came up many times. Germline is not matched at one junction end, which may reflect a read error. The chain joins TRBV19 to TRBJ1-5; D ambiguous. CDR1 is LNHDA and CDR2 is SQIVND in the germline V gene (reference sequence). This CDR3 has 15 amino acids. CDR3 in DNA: TGCGCCAGCAGCCGTACAGATTATAGCAATCAGCCCCAGCATTTT. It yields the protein CASSRTDYSNQPQHF.

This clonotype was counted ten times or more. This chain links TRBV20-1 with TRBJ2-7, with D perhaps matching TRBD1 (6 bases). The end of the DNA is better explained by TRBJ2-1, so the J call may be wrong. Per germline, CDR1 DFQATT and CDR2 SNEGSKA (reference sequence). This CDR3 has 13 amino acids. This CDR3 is CSANRPDRYEQFF. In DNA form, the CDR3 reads TGCAGTGCTAACCGCCCCGACAGGTACGAGCAGTTCTTC.

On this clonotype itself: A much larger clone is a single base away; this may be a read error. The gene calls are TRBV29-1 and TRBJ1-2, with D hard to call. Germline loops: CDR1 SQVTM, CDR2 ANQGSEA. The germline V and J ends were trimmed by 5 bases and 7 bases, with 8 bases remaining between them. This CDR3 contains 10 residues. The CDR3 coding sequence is TGCAGCGTTTTAGTTCTTGGCTACACCTTC. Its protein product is CSVLVLGYTF.

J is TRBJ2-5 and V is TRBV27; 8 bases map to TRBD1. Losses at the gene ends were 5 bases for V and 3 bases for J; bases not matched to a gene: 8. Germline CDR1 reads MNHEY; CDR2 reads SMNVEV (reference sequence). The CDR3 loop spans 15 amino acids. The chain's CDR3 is CASSHLGQGEETQYF. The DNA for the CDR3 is TGTGCCAGCAGTCACTTAGGACAGGGTGAAGAGACCCAGTACTTC.

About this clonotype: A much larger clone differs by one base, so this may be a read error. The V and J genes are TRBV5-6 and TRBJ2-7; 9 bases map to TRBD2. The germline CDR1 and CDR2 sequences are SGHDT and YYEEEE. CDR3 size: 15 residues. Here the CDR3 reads CTSSSSGSYSYEQYF. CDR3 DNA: TGTACCAGCAGCAGTAGCGGGAGTTACTCCTACGAGCAGTACTTC.

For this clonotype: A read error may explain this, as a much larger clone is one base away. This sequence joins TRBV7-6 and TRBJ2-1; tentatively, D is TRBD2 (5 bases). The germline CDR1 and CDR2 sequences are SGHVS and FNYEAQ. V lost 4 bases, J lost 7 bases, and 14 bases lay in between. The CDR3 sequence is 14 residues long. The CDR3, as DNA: TGTGCCAGCAGCTCCCTTTCCGGAGGTAATGAGCAGTTCTTC. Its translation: CASSSLSGGNEQFF.

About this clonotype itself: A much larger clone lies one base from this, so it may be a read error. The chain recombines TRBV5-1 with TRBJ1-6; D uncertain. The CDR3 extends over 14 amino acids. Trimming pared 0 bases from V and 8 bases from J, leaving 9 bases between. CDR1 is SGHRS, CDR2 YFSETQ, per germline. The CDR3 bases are TGCGCCAGCAGCTTGGGCATTGAAGATTCACCCCTCCACTTT. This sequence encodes CASSLGIEDSPLHF. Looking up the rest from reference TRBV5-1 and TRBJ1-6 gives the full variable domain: KAGVTQTPRYLIKTRGQQVTLSCSPISGHRSVSWYQQTPGQGLQFLFEYFSETQRNKGNFPGRFSGRQFSNSRSEMNVSTLELGDSALYLCASSLGIEDSPLHFGNGTRLTVT.

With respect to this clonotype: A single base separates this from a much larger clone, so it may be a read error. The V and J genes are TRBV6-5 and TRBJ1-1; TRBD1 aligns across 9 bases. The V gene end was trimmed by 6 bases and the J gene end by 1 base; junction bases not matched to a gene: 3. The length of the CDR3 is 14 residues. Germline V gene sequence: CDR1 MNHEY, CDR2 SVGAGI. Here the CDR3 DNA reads TGTGCCAGCAGACGACAGGGGGAGAACACTGAAGCTTTCTTT. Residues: CASRRQGENTEAFF.

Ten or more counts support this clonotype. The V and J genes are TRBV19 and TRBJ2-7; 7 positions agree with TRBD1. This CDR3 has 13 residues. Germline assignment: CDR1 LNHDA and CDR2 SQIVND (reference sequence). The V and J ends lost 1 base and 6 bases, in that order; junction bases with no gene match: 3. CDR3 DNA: TGTGCCAGTAGTATAGGGGGACAGACCGAGCAGTACTTC. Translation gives CASSIGGQTEQYF.

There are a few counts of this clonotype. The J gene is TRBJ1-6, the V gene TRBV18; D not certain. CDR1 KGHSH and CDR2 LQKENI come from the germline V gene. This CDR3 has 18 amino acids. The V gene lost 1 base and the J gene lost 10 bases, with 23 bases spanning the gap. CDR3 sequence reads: CASSPQPTYPRFRSPLHF. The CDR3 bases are TGTGCCAGCTCACCACAACCTACTTATCCGAGGTTTCGGTCACCCCTCCACTTT.

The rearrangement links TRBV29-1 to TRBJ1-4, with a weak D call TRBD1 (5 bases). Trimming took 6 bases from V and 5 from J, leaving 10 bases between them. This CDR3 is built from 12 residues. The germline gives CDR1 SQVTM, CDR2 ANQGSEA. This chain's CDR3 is CSVLQENEKLFF. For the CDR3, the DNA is TGCAGCGTACTACAGGAGAATGAAAAACTGTTTTTT.

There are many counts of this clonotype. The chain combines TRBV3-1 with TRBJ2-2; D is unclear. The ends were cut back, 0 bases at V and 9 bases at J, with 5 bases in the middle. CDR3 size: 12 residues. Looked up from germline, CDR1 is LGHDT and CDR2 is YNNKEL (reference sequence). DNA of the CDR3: TGTGCCAGCAGCCAAGATCCCAGGGAGCTGTTTTTT. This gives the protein CASSQDPRELFF. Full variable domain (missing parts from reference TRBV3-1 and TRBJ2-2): DTAVSQTPKYLVTQMGNDKSIKCEQNLGHDTMYWYKQDSKKFLKIMFSYNNKELIINETVPNRFSPKSPDKAHLNLHINSLELGDSAVYFCASSQDPRELFFGEGSRLTVL.

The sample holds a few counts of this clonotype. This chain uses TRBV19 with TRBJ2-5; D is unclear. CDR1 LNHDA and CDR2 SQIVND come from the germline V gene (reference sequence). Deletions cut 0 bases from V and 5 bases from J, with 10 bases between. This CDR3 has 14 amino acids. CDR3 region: CASSIDDMGETQYF. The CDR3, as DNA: TGTGCCAGTAGTATAGATGACATGGGGGAGACCCAGTACTTC.

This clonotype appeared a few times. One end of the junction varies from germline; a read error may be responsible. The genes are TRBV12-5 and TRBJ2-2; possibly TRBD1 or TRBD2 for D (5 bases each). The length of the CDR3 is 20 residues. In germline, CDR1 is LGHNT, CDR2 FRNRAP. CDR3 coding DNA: TGTGCTAATGGTTTGGCTGGCCTGGGGCAGGTCAGATTGGGAGCCGGGGAGCTGTTTTTT. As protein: CANGLAGLGQVRLGAGELFF.

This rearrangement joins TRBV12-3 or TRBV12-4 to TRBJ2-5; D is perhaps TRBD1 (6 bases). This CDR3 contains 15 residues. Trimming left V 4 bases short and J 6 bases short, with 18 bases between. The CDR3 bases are TGTGCCAGCAGTTCCCCACAGGGTTCTGTAAAGACCCAGTACTTC. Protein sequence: CASSSPQGSVKTQYF.

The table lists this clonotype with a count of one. The CDR3 DNA reads as TGTGCCAGCTGGACAGGGGGAGAATATGGCTACACCTTC. Translating gives CASWTGGEYGYTF. The J gene is TRBJ1-2, the V gene TRBV2; 10 bases are shared with TRBD1. Germline CDR1 and CDR2: SNHLY and FYNNEI. CDR3 length equals 13 residues. Trimming took 8 bases from V and 5 from J; bases not matched to a gene: 5.

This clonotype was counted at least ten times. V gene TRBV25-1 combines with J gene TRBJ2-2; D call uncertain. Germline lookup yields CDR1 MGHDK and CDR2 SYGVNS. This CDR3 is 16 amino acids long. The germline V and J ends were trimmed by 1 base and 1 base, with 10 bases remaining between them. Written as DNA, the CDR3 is TGTGCCAGCAGTGAATCTGACATATGGAACACCGGGGAGCTGTTTTTT. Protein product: CASSESDIWNTGELFF.

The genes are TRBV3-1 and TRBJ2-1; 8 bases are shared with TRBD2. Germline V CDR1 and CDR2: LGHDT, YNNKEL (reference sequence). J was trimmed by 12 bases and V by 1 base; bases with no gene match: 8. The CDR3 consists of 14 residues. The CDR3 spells CASSQGMWAGGQFF. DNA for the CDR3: TGTGCCAGCAGCCAAGGAATGTGGGCGGGGGGGCAGTTCTTC.

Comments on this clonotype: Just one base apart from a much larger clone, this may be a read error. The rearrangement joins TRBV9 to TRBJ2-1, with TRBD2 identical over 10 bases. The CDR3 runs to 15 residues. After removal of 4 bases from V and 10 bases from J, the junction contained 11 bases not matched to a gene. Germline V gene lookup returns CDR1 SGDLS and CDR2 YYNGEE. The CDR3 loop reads CASSSRLAGVGEQFF. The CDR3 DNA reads TGTGCCAGCAGCTCCCGGCTAGCGGGGGTGGGAGAGCAGTTCTTC.

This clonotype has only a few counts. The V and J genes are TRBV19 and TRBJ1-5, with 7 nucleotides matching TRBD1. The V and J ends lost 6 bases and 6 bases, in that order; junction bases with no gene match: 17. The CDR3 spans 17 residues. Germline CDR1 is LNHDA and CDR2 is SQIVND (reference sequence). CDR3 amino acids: CASSPNPRGGVGQPQHF. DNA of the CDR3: TGTGCCAGTAGCCCGAATCCCCGAGGGGGCGTGGGTCAGCCCCAGCATTTT. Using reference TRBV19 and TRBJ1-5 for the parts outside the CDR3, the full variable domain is DGGITQSPKYLFRKEGQNVTLSCEQNLNHDAMYWYRQDPGQGLRLIYYSQIVNDFQKGDIAEGYSVSREKKESFPLTVTSAQKNPTAFYLCASSPNPRGGVGQPQHFGDGTRLSIL.

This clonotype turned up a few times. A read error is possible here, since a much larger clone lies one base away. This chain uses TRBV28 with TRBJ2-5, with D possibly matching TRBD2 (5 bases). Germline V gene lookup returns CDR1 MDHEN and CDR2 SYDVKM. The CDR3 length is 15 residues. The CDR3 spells CTSSLAQRLQETQYF. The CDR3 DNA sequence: TGTACCAGCAGTTTAGCCCAGCGGCTCCAAGAGACCCAGTACTTC.

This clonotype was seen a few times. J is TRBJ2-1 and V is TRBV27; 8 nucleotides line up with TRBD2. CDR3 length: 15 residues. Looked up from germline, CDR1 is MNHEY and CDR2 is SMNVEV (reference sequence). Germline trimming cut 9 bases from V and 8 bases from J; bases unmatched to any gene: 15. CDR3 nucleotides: TGTGCCAGTTTAAGGATCAGCGGGAGTCTCGATGAGCAGTTCTTC. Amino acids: CASLRISGSLDEQFF.

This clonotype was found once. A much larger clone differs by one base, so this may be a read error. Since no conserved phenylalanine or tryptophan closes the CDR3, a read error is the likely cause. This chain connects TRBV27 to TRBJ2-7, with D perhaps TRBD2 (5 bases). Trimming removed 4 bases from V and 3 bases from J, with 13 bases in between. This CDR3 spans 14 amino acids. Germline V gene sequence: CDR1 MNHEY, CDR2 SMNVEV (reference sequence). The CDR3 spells CASSSGRVLYEQYL. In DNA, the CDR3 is TGTGCCAGCAGTTCTGGGCGGGTCCTCTACGAGCAGTACCTC.

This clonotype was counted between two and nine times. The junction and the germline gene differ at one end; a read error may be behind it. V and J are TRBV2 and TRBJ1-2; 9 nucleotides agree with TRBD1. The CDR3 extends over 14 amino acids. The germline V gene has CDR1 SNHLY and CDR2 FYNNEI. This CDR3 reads CASREGQGHYGYTF. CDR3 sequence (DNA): TGTGCCAGCAGGGAAGGACAGGGGCACTATGGCTACACCTTC.

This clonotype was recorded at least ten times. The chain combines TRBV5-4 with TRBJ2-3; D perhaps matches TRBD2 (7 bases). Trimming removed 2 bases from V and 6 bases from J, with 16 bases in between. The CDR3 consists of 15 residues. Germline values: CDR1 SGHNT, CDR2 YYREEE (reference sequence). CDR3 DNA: TGTGCCAGCAGCTTCAAGGGGGGGGCCGAGGATACGCAGTATTTT. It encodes CASSFKGGAEDTQYF.

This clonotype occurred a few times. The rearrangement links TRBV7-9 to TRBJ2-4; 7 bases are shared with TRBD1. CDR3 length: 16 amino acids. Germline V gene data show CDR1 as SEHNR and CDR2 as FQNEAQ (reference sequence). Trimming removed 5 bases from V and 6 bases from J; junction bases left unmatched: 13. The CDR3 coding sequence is TGTGCCAGCAGCCCGTTGGAGAGGGGGCGGAGAAACATTCAGTACTTC. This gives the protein CASSPLERGRRNIQYF.

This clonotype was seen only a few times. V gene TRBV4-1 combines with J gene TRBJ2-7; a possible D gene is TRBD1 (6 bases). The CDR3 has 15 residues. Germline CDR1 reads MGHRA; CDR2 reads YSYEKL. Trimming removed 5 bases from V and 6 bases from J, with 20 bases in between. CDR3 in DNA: TGCGCCAGCAGCTACAACAGGGATAGGTCAGGCGAGCAGTACTTC. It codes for CASSYNRDRSGEQYF.